What follows describes a single T cell receptor (beta chain). V was clipped by 0 bases and J by 1 base, with 10 bases between them. CDR1 is SGHRS, CDR2 YFSETQ, per germline. The CDR3 loop spans 15 amino acids. This entry comes from a study of CD8+ T cells in alopecia areata. Extracted RNA was reverse transcribed into cDNA, the sequencing template. Profiled with immunoSEQ multiplex PCR; TCRdb holds only in-frame clones, not every one. This sample has some 170,000 clones, with about 72% found just once. The chain couples TRBV5-1 to TRBJ1-1; D is perhaps TRBD1 (5 bases). The sequence came from a human donor with alopecia areata. The specimen comprised CD8+ T cells sorted from blood, sampled at week 0. The CDR3 spells CASSLAPGQNTEAFF. The CDR3 DNA reads as TGCGCCAGCAGCTTGGCCCCAGGGCAGAACACTGAAGCTTTCTTT.